These 23 T cell receptor beta chains were sequenced from one sample in a study of cytomegalovirus exposure and HLA in healthy donors. Vbeta (60) and Jbeta (13) primers were used in the PCR. Produced via immunoSEQ multiplex PCR; TCRdb's table is partial and in-frame only. In the table there are 180,000 or so clones, approximately 73% of which are singletons. Sequenced input: PBMCs. These receptors were obtained from a woman aged 25-40 years in good health and CMV-seropositive.

V gene TRBV2 combines with J gene TRBJ2-7; 8 nucleotides agree with TRBD1. CDR1 and CDR2 (germline): SNHLY, FYNNEI. The CDR3 sequence is 12 residues long. The V segment lost 9 bases and the J segment 6 bases; nucleotides outside the gene matches: 7. The chain's CDR3 is CASSRGPGEQYF. The CDR3 DNA reads as TGTGCCAGTAGCAGGGGGCCGGGCGAGCAGTACTTC.

This clone was seen only a few times. The V gene is TRBV21-1, the J gene TRBJ1-4; the D call in the table, TRBD1, was not verified against the DNA. TRBV21-1 is listed as a pseudogene. The CDR3 extends over 19 amino acids. The DNA of the CDR3 is TGTGCCAGCAGCAAAGTATCGGTTGGTCGGGACAGACTCAATGAAAAACTGTTTTTT. It yields the protein CASSKVSVGRDRLNEKLFF.

This chain links TRBV5-4 with TRBJ2-3; the match to TRBD1 covers 9 bases. The CDR3 is made up of 15 amino acids. V gave up 4 bases and J gave up 5 bases; unmatched junction bases: 8. The V gene's germline CDR1 is SGHNT and CDR2 YYREEE (reference sequence). CDR3 nucleotide sequence: TGTGCCAGCAGCCTGGACAGGGGAATTTTAGATACGCAGTATTTT. The encoded protein is CASSLDRGILDTQYF.

The gene calls are TRBV9 and TRBJ2-1; 11 positions match TRBD2. Trimming removed 2 bases from V and 3 bases from J; junction bases left unmatched: 7. Germline-derived CDR1 and CDR2 are SGDLS and YYNGEE. This CDR3 has 17 amino acids. The CDR3 here is CASSVSGGAAFYNEQFF. The DNA of the CDR3 is TGTGCCAGCAGCGTTAGCGGGGGGGCTGCCTTCTACAATGAGCAGTTCTTC. The entire variable domain, with the rest obtained from reference TRBV9 and TRBJ2-1, is as follows: DSGVTQTPKHLITATGQRVTLRCSPRSGDLSVYWYQQSLDQGLQFLIQYYNGEERAKGNILERFSAQQFPDLHSELNLSSLELGDSALYFCASSVSGGAAFYNEQFFGPGTRLTVL.

The chain combines TRBV19 with TRBJ2-5, with D tentatively TRBD2 (5 bases). Germline lookup yields CDR1 LNHDA and CDR2 SQIVND (reference sequence). This CDR3 is 13 amino acids long. V shed 3 bases and J shed 3 bases, with 8 bases lying between them. The CDR3 DNA reads TGTGCCAGTAGTATTGAGAGGGAAGAGACCCAGTACTTC. Residues: CASSIEREETQYF.

The CDR3: CASSVGQGAGGNTIYF. The CDR3 nucleotides read TGTGCCAGCAGCGTGGGACAGGGGGCCGGCGGAAACACCATATATTTT. The V gene is TRBV9, the J gene TRBJ1-3; TRBD1 matches at 12 bases. From germline, CDR1 is SGDLS and CDR2 YYNGEE. The length of the CDR3 is 16 residues. The trim removed 2 bases at V and 4 bases at J, leaving 4 bases unmatched.

V and J are TRBV10-3 and TRBJ2-7; 8 bases agree with TRBD1. V was pared by 10 bases and J by 4 bases, with 9 bases of the junction left unmatched. Germline lookup yields CDR1 ENHRY and CDR2 SYGVKD. This CDR3 is 13 amino acids long. In nucleotides, the CDR3 is TGTGCCACCGTCGGGCAGGGGGCTTACGAGCAGTACTTC. Translation: CATVGQGAYEQYF.

The rearrangement uses TRBV29-1 and TRBJ2-3; no definite D call. Germline CDR1 SQVTM, CDR2 ANQGSEA. The CDR3 loop spans 13 amino acids. Trimming left V 3 bases short and J 2 bases short, with 9 bases between. The CDR3 DNA follows: TGCAGCGTTGACGGCTACTACACAGATACGCAGTATTTT. Encoded protein: CSVDGYYTDTQYF.

The rearrangement links TRBV7-8 to TRBJ1-2, with D possibly being TRBD1 (5 bases). The CDR3 totals 13 residues. V was shortened by 2 bases and J by 4 bases, with 8 bases between the two germline ends. Per germline, CDR1 SGHVS and CDR2 FQNEAQ. CDR3 bases: TGTGCCAGCAGCTTAAGGGGATCCTATGGCTACACCTTC. This gives the protein CASSLRGSYGYTF. The whole variable domain, filled in from reference TRBV7-8 and TRBJ1-2, reads GAGVSQSPRYKVAKRGQDVALRCDPISGHVSLFWYQQALGQGPEFLTYFQNEAQLDKSGLPSDRFFAERPEGSVSTLKIQRTQQEDSAVYLCASSLRGSYGYTFGSGTRLTVV.

The chain joins TRBV29-1 to TRBJ1-1, with unresolved D. Germline V lookup: CDR1 SQVTM, CDR2 ANQGSEA. The V and J ends lost 1 base and 0 bases respectively, with 6 bases between them. The CDR3 runs 13 residues. The DNA for the CDR3 is TGCAGCGTTGAAGGGCGGGTGAACACTGAAGCTTTCTTT. It specifies CSVEGRVNTEAFF.

A single count supports this clone. Other DNA variants within this sample encode the same CDR3. V is TRBV7-2 and J is TRBJ1-1; no clear D gene. V gave up 1 base and J gave up 1 base, with 7 bases separating them. CDR3 length: 14 residues. Germline CDR1 reads SGHTA; CDR2 reads FQGNSA. The chain's CDR3 is CASSLVTGNTEAFF. The CDR3 region has the DNA TGTGCCAGCAGCTTAGTGACGGGGAACACTGAAGCTTTCTTT.

V is TRBV11-2 and J is TRBJ2-7, with 11 bases matching TRBD1. This CDR3 contains 14 residues. Germline values: CDR1 SGHAT, CDR2 FQNNGV. V lost 4 bases and J lost 4; bases outside the gene matches: 3. CDR3 in amino acids: CASSSGQGVYEQYF. Written as DNA, the CDR3 is TGTGCCAGCAGCTCGGGACAGGGGGTATACGAGCAGTACTTC.

J is TRBJ2-6 and V is TRBV10-1; maybe TRBD1 (5 bases). Trimming pared 9 bases from V and 0 bases from J, leaving 6 bases between. The CDR3 spans 13 residues. CDR1 is WNHNN and CDR2 is SYGVQD in the germline V gene (reference sequence). In DNA, the CDR3 is TGCGCCAGAGGACACTCTGGGGCCAACGTCCTGACTTTC. It codes for CARGHSGANVLTF.

The gene calls are TRBV7-2 and TRBJ2-7; TRBD1 aligns across 9 bases. Germline loops: CDR1 SGHTA, CDR2 FQGNSA. With 4 bases clipped from V and 4 bases from J, the junction kept 2 bases outside the gene matches. This CDR3 spans 13 amino acids. CDR3 loop: CASSSDRGYEQYF. CDR3 coding DNA: TGTGCCAGCAGCTCGGACAGGGGTTACGAGCAGTACTTC.

V gene TRBV29-1 combines with J gene TRBJ2-2; D not certain. Per germline, CDR1 SQVTM and CDR2 ANQGSEA. This CDR3 has 11 amino acids. Trimming shortened V by 1 base and J by 5 bases, and 2 bases separated the two germline ends. The CDR3 sequence is CSVEATGELFF. CDR3 bases: TGCAGCGTTGAAGCTACCGGGGAGCTGTTTTTT.

This chain uses TRBV28 with TRBJ1-6, with 10 bases lining up with TRBD1. With V trimmed by 4 bases and J by 6 bases, 15 bases remained unmatched. The CDR3 has 19 residues. Germline CDR1 MDHEN, CDR2 SYDVKM. The CDR3 protein is CASSSVTGGWQSGNSPLHF. The CDR3 region has the DNA TGTGCCAGCAGTTCCGTGACAGGGGGCTGGCAAAGTGGTAATTCACCCCTCCACTTT.

The gene calls are TRBV5-4 and TRBJ2-5, with no clear D. V was trimmed by 3 bases and J by 2 bases, leaving 17 bases between them. This CDR3 region has 16 residues. CDR1 is SGHNT, CDR2 YYREEE, per germline (reference sequence). DNA of the CDR3: TGTGCCAGCAGCTCCCGAGGTGGGTCACGACAAGAGACCCAGTACTTC. Translated, it gives CASSSRGGSRQETQYF. Filled out from reference TRBV5-4 and TRBJ2-5, the complete variable domain reads ETGVTQSPTHLIKTRGQQVTLRCSSQSGHNTVSWYQQALGQGPQFIFQYYREEENGRGNFPPRFSGLQFPNYSSELNVNALELDDSALYLCASSSRGGSRQETQYFGPGTRLLVL.

The rearrangement uses TRBV27 and TRBJ2-3; 9 positions agree with TRBD2. V gave up 8 bases and J gave up 3 bases; unmatched junction bases: 9. The CDR3 has 15 residues. Germline values: CDR1 MNHEY, CDR2 SMNVEV (reference sequence). The DNA for the CDR3 is TGTGCCAGCCAACCCGCGGGGGGGAGGACAGATACGCAGTATTTT. It translates to CASQPAGGRTDTQYF.

This clone was counted only a few times. The chain joins TRBV5-6 to TRBJ2-6, with a possible D match to TRBD2 (5 bases). The CDR3 sequence is 15 residues long. Germline V gene sequence: CDR1 SGHDT, CDR2 YYEEEE. Between the trimmed V and J ends, which lost 2 bases and 0 bases, there was a span of 6 bases. The CDR3 here is CASSFGDSGANVLTF. Written as DNA, the CDR3 is TGTGCCAGCAGCTTCGGGGACTCTGGGGCCAACGTCCTGACTTTC. The full variable domain, with the rest looked up from reference TRBV5-6 and TRBJ2-6, is DAGVTQSPTHLIKTRGQQVTLRCSPKSGHDTVSWYQQALGQGPQFIFQYYEEEERQRGNFPDRFSGHQFPNYSSELNVNALLLGDSALYLCASSFGDSGANVLTFGAGSRLTVL.

The rearrangement joins TRBV5-6 to TRBJ2-2; 7 nucleotides match TRBD1. Per germline, CDR1 SGHDT and CDR2 YYEEEE. This CDR3 spans 16 amino acids. The V gene end was trimmed by 1 base and the J gene end by 1 base; junction bases not matched to a gene: 4. The CDR3 nucleotides are TGTGCCAGCAGCTTGTTGGGACAGCAGAACACCGGGGAGCTGTTTTTT. Translating gives CASSLLGQQNTGELFF. The variable domain in full, with the rest retrieved from reference TRBV5-6 and TRBJ2-2, is DAGVTQSPTHLIKTRGQQVTLRCSPKSGHDTVSWYQQALGQGPQFIFQYYEEEERQRGNFPDRFSGHQFPNYSSELNVNALLLGDSALYLCASSLLGQQNTGELFFGEGSRLTVL.

This clone was counted between two and nine times. The chain is built from TRBV18 and TRBJ1-6; D gene ambiguous. Deletions cut 4 bases from V and 9 bases from J, with 16 bases between. Germline CDR1 KGHSH, CDR2 LQKENI. The CDR3 is 15 residues long. The CDR3 coding sequence is TGTGCCAGCTCACGTGGGGAGCCGTCAATTTCACCCCTCCACTTT. Amino acid sequence: CASSRGEPSISPLHF.

J is TRBJ2-5 and V is TRBV11-3; 8 nucleotides line up with TRBD1. This CDR3 comprises 16 residues. With 5 bases clipped from V and 0 bases from J, the junction kept 8 bases outside the gene matches. In germline, CDR1 is SGHNT, CDR2 YENEEA. In DNA form, the CDR3 reads TGTGCCAGCAGCCAGGGGGCTTCTGAGTACCAAGAGACCCAGTACTTC. Encoded protein: CASSQGASEYQETQYF. The full variable domain, in which reference TRBV11-3 and TRBJ2-5 provide the parts outside the CDR3, is EAGVVQSPRYKIIEKKQPVAFWCNPISGHNTLYWYLQNLGQGPELLIRYENEEAVDDSQLPKDRFSAERLKGVDSTLKIQPAELGDSAVYLCASSQGASEYQETQYFGPGTRLLVL.

A remark on this clone: At one of its ends the junction is not consistent with the germline gene, which may arise from a read error. The chain couples TRBV7-9 to TRBJ2-1; no definite D call. The length of the CDR3 is 13 residues. Germline V CDR1 and CDR2: SEHNR, FQNEAQ (reference sequence). The CDR3 region has the DNA TGTTCCAGCAGCTCGTTATCTTACAATGAGCAGTTCTTC. Translating gives CSSSSLSYNEQFF.